This section outlines one TCR beta chain sequence together with its context. Its specificity is not known. Libraries were prepared by immunoSEQ multiplex PCR; TCRdb keeps only in-frame clonotypes and omits some of them. The table lists around 58,000 clones, 75% to 90% of them singletons. The data were taken from a study of OX40 agonist ivuxolimab in advanced cancers. Study in general: The dose-escalation cohort was roughly 83% male, with a mean age of approximately 61 years, ranging about 20 to 79. Three individuals attained partial responses, comprising one hepatocellular carcinoma case and two cutaneous melanoma cases.

The CDR3 is made up of 16 amino acids. Germline assignment: CDR1 MNHNS and CDR2 SASEGT. J was trimmed by 0 bases and V by 4 bases; bases with no gene match: 8. The study's findings and limits: Blood T cells, both CD4+ and CD8+, expanded clonally by week 6 at 0.1 to 3.0 mg/kg.

This chain joins TRBV6-1 and TRBJ2-7; TRBD2 matches at 8 bases. This TCR was sampled from an adult with an advanced solid tumor such as melanoma, head and neck, liver or kidney cancer. The source material was CD4+ or CD8+ T cells sorted from blood, sampled in a trial of the OX40 agonist ivuxolimab. As DNA, the CDR3 is TGTGCCAGCAGTGCTATTTTAGCGGGACTCTCCTACGAGCAGTACTTC. Amino acid sequence: CASSAILAGLSYEQYF.